The source of this T cell receptor beta chain is a study of Ad26.COV2.S vaccination and SARS-CoV-2 variants. In the study overall: The donor was enrolled in the Ad26.COV2.S arm of the COV1001 trial. Intramuscularly, Ad26.COV2.S was given either once or twice, 56 days apart.

Germline CDR1 SGHTA, CDR2 FQGNSA. The CDR3 spans 16 residues. V lost 2 bases to trimming and J lost 7 bases, with 17 bases between them. The table came from immunoSEQ multiplex PCR; TCRdb's copy has only in-frame clones and leaves some out. The sample yields some 640,000 clones, 89% seen once. Treatment of the sample: some 20 received Ad26.COV2.S at low or high dose, single or two shots; roughly 5 received placebo; per-sample allocation not given. After the first vaccine or placebo injection, samples were drawn on day 63. Findings of the study overall: Vaccine recipients and placebo recipients showed similar non-spike TCR breadth.

As to this clone: What it recognizes is unknown.

Sequencing was performed on peripheral blood, taken in a trial of Ad26.COV2.S vaccine versus placebo. This chain links TRBV7-2 with TRBJ1-4; weak D call: TRBD1 (5 bases). The sequence derives from a person between 18 and 59 years old who received the Ad26.COV2.S COVID-19 vaccine or a placebo. CDR3 nucleotides: TGTGCCAGCAGCTTAAGCTTCGGGGGGTGGCCTGAAAAACTGTTTTTT. It codes for CASSLSFGGWPEKLFF.